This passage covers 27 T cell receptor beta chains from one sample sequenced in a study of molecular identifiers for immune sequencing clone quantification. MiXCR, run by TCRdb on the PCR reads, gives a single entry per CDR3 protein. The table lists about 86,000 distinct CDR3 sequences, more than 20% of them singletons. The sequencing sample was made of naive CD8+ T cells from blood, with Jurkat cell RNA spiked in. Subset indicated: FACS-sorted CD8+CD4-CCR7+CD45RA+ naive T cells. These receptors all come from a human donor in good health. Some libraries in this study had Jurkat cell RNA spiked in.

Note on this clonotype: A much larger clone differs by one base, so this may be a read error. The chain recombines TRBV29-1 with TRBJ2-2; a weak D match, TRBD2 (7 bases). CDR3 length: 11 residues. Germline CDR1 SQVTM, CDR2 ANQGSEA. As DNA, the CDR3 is TGCAGCGCCCGGGGGGCCGGGGAGCTGGTTTTT. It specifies CSARGAGELVF.

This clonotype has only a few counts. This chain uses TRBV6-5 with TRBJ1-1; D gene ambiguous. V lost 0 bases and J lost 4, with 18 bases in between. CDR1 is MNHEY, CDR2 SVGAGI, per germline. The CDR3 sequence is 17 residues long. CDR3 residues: CASSYSGNRGPGTEAFF. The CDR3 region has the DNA TGTGCCAGCAGTTACTCGGGCAACAGAGGACCAGGCACTGAAGCTTTCTTT.

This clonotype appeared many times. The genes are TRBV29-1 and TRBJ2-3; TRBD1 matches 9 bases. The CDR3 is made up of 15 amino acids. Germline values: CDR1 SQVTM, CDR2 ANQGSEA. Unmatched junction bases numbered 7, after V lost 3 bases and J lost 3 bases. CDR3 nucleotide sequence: TGCAGCGTTGAGCACGATGGGACAGGGACAGATACGCAGTATTTT. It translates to CSVEHDGTGTDTQYF.

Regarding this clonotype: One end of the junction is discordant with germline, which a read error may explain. The CDR3 sequence: CANSFWDARDTEAFF. The DNA for the CDR3 is TGTGCCAACAGTTTTTGGGACGCAAGGGACACTGAAGCTTTCTTT. The V gene is TRBV27, the J gene TRBJ1-1; D might be TRBD1 (5 bases). Germline lookup yields CDR1 MNHEY and CDR2 SMNVEV (reference sequence). The length of the CDR3 is 15 residues.

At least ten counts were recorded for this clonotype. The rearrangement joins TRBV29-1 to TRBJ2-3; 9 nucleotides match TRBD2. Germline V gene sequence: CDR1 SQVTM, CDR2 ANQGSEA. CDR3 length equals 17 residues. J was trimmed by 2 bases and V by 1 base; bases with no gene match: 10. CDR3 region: CSVEGWASGENTDTQYF. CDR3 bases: TGCAGCGTTGAAGGGTGGGCTAGCGGGGAAAACACAGATACGCAGTATTTT.

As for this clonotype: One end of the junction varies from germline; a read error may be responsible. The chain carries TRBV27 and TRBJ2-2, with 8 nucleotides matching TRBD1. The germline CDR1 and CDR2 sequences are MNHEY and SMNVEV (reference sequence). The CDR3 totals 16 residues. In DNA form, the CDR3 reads TGTGCCAGCAGTTTAGGCGCAGGGGGCTTCACCGGGGAGCTGTCTTTT. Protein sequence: CASSLGAGGFTGELSF.

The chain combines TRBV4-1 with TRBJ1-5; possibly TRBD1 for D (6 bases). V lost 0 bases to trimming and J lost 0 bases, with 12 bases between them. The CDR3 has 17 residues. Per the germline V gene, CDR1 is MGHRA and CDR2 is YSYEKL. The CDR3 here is CASSQDWTVISNQPQHF. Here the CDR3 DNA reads TGCGCCAGCAGCCAAGATTGGACAGTGATTAGCAATCAGCCCCAGCATTTT.

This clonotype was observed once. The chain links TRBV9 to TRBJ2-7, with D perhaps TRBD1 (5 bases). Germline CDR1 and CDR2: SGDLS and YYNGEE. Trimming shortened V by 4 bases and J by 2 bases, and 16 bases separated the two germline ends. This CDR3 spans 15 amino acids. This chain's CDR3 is CASSITSGPAYEQYF. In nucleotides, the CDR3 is TGTGCCAGCAGCATAACGTCAGGGCCGGCCTACGAGCAGTACTTC.

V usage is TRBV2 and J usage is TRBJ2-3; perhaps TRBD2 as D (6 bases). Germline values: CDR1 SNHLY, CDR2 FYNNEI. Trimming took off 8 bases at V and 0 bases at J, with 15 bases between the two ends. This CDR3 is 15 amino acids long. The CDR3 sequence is CASGGSTASTDTQYF. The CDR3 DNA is TGTGCCAGCGGAGGGAGCACCGCTAGCACAGATACGCAGTATTTT.

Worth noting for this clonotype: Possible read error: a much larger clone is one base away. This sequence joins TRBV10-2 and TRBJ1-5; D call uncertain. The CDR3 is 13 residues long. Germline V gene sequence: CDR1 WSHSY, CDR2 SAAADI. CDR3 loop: CAGSEWRTQPQHF. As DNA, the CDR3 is TGCGCCGGCAGTGAGTGGAGGACTCAGCCCCAGCATTTT.

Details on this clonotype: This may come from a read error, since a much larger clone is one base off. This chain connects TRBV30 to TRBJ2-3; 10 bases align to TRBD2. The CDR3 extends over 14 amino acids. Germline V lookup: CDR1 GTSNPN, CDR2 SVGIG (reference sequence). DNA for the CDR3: TGTGCCCGGAGTGCGACTAGCGGGACAGATACGCAGTATTTT. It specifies CARSATSGTDTQYF.

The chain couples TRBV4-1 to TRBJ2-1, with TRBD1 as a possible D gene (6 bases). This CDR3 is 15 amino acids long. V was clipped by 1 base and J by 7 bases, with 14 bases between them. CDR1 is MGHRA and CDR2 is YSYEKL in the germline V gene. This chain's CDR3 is CASSQVRQGQNEQFF. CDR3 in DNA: TGCGCCAGCAGCCAAGTTCGGCAGGGGCAGAATGAGCAGTTCTTC.

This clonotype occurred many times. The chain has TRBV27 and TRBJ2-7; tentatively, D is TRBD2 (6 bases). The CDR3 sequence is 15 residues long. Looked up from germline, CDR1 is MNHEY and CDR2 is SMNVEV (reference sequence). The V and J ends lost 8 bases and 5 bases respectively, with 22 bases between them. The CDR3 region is CASLPKGSPGDEQYF. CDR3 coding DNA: TGTGCCAGCCTCCCAAAAGGCAGCCCGGGGGACGAGCAGTACTTC.

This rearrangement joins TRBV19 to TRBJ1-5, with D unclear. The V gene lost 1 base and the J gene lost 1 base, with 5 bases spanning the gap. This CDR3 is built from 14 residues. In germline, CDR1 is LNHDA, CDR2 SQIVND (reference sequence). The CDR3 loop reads CASSIVGSNQPQHF. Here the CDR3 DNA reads TGTGCCAGTAGTATAGTTGGGAGCAATCAGCCCCAGCATTTT.

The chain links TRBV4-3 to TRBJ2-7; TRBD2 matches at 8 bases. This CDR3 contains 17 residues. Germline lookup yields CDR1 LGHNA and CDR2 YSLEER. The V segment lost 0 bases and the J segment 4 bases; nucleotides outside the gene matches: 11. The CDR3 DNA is TGCGCCAGCAGCCAAGATTTGGGGGGTAGCGGGAATTACGAGCAGTACTTC. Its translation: CASSQDLGGSGNYEQYF.

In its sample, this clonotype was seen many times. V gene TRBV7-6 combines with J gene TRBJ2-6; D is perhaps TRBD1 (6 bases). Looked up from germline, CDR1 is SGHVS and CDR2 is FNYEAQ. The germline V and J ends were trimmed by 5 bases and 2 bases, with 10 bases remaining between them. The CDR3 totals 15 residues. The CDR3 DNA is TGTGCCAGCAGCATAGGGGGTCCTGGGGCCAACGTCCTGACTTTC. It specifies CASSIGGPGANVLTF.

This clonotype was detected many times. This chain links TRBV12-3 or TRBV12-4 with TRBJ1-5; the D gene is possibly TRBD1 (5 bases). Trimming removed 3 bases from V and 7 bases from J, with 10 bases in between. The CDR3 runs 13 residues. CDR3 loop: CASSFSGYQPQHF. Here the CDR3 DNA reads TGTGCCAGCAGTTTCTCAGGGTACCAGCCCCAGCATTTT.

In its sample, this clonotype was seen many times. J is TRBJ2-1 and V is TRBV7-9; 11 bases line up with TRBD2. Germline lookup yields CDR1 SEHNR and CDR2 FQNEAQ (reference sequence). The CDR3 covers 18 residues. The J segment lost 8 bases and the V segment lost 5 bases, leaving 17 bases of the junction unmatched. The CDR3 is CASSPELALAGGSDEQFF. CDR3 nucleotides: TGTGCCAGCAGCCCCGAGCTCGCCCTAGCGGGAGGCAGCGATGAGCAGTTCTTC.

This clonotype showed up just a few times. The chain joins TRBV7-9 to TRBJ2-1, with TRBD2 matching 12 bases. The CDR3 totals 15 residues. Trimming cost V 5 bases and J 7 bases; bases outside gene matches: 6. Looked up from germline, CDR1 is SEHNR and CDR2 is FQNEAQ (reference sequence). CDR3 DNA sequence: TGTGCCAGCAGCCGGCTAGCGGGAGGGCCTAATGAGCAGTTCTTC. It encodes CASSRLAGGPNEQFF.

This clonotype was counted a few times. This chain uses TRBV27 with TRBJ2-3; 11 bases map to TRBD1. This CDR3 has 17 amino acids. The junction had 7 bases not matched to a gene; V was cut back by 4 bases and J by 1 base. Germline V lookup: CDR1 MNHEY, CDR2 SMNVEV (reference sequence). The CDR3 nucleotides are TGTGCCAGCAGTTCGGACAGGGGGCATGGAGGCACAGATACGCAGTATTTT. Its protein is CASSSDRGHGGTDTQYF.

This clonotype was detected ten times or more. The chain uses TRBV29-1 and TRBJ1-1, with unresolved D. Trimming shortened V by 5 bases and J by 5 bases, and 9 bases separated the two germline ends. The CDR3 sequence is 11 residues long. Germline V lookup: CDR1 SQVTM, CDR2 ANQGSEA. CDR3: CSVYSDTEAFF. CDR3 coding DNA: TGCAGCGTTTACAGTGATACTGAAGCTTTCTTT. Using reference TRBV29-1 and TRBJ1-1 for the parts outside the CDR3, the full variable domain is SAVISQKPSRDICQRGTSLTIQCQVDSQVTMMFWYRQQPGQSLTLIATANQGSEATYESGFVIDKFPISRPNLTFSTLTVSNMSPEDSSIYLCSVYSDTEAFFGQGTRLTVV.

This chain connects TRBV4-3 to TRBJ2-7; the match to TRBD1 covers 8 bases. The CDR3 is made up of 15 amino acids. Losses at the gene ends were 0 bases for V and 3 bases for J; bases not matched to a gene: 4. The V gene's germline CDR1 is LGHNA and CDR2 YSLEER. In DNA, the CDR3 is TGCGCCAGCAGCCAAGACCCAGGGGGCATCTACGAGCAGTACTTC. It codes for CASSQDPGGIYEQYF.

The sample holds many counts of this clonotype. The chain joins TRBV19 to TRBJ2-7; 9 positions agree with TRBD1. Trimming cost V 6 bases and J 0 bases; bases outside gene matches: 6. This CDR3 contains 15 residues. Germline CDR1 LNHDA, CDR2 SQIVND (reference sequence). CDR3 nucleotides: TGTGCCAGTAGCATCGGGACAGGGAGCTCCTACGAGCAGTACTTC. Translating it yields CASSIGTGSSYEQYF.

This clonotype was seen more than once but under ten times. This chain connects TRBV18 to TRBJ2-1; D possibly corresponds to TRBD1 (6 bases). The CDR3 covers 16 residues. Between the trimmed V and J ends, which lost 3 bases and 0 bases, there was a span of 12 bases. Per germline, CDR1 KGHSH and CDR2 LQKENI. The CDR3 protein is CASSPVGTPSYNEQFF. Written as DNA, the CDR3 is TGTGCCAGCTCACCGGTCGGGACACCCTCCTACAATGAGCAGTTCTTC.

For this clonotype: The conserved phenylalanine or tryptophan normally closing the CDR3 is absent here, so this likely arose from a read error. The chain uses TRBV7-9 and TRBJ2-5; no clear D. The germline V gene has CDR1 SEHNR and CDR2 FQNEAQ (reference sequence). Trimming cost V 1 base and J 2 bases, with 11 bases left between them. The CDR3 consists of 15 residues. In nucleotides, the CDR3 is TGTGCCAGCAGCTTAGGGAGAAAGACGCAAGAGACCCAGTACCTC. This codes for CASSLGRKTQETQYL.

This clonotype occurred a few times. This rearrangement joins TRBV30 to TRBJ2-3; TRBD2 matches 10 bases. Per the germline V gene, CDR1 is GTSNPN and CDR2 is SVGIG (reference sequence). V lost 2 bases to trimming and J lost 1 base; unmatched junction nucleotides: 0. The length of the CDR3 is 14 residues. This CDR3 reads CAWSTSGGTDTQYF. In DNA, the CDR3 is TGTGCCTGGAGTACTAGCGGGGGCACAGATACGCAGTATTTT. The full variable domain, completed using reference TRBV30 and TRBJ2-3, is SQTIHQWPATLVQPVGSPLSLECTVEGTSNPNLYWYRQAAGRGLQLLFYSVGIGQISSEVPQNLSASRPQDRQFILSSKKLLLSDSGFYLCAWSTSGGTDTQYFGPGTRLTVL.

The CDR3 reads CATATSGGAGEQFF. In nucleotides, the CDR3 is TGTGCCACCGCGACTAGCGGGGGGGCCGGTGAGCAGTTCTTC. The J gene is TRBJ2-1, the V gene TRBV6-5; 14 bases align to TRBD2. The CDR3 sequence is 14 residues long. Germline CDR1 and CDR2: MNHEY and SVGAGI. Trimming cost V 10 bases and J 9 bases; bases outside gene matches: 8.